These T cell receptor beta chains were read from a single sample in a study of control samples from healthy donors and cancer patients. The data were produced by immunoSEQ multiplex PCR, yet TCRdb's version contains in-frame clones alone and is incomplete. Of around 78,000 clones in the sample, around 94% are singletons; the top ten hold around 5%. Sequenced input: blood. Every receptor here comes from a woman in her late teens or twenties in good health. Each CDR3 is given with its conserved first and last residue. The order of the fields is J gene, V gene, D gene, clone size, CDR3 protein, CDR3 DNA. The D gene is left open where the match is weak. Size is omitted from some rows. Given values are once, few, many or a class for expanded clones.

J: TRBJ2-7
V: TRBV7-8
D: TRBD1
size: once
CDR3: CASSGWTGGSYEQYF
DNA: TGTGCCAGCAGCGGCTGGACAGGAGGTTCCTACGAGCAGTACTTC

J: TRBJ1-1
V: TRBV7-3
D: -
size: few
CDR3: CASSPNPGGGTEAFF
DNA: TGTGCCAGCAGCCCGAACCCCGGGGGAGGGACTGAAGCTTTCTTT

J: TRBJ1-4
V: TRBV7-9
D: TRBD1
size: -
CDR3: CASSTTGDMRKLFF
DNA: TGTGCCAGCAGCACGACAGGGGACATGAGAAAACTGTTTTTT

J: TRBJ2-2
V: TRBV11-2
D: -
size: -
CDR3: CASSLVRTAGELFF
DNA: TGTGCCAGCAGCTTAGTTAGGACGGCCGGGGAGCTGTTTTTT

J: TRBJ2-3
V: TRBV3-1/TRBV3-2
D: -
size: -
CDR3: CASSSRGTPLSTDTQYF
DNA: TGTGCCAGCAGCTCCCGTGGGACACCGCTAAGCACAGATACGCAGTATTTT

J: TRBJ2-7
V: TRBV7-6
D: -
size: -
CDR3: CASSLTIEGLGYEQYF
DNA: TGTGCCAGCAGCTTAACGATAGAGGGGCTGGGATACGAGCAGTACTTC

J: TRBJ2-3
V: TRBV3-1/TRBV3-2
D: TRBD1
size: -
CDR3: CASSQGQGDTDTQYF
DNA: TGTGCCAGCAGCCAGGGACAGGGGGACACAGATACGCAGTATTTT

J: TRBJ2-2
V: TRBV5-1
D: -
size: -
CDR3: CASQELTSNTGELFF
DNA: TGCGCCAGCCAGGAACTGACATCGAACACCGGGGAGCTGTTTTTT

J: TRBJ1-1
V: TRBV12-3/TRBV12-4
D: -
size: -
CDR3: CASSPANDGAFF
DNA: TGTGCCAGCAGTCCGGCTAACGATGGAGCTTTCTTT

J: TRBJ1-2
V: TRBV15
D: -
size: -
CDR3: CATSRVEGSPNYGYTF
DNA: TGTGCCACCAGCAGAGTGGAGGGCTCCCCTAACTATGGCTACACCTTC

J: TRBJ1-5
V: TRBV7-2
D: -
size: -
CDR3: CASRSIGGNQPQHF
DNA: TGTGCCAGCAGGTCGATAGGGGGCAATCAGCCCCAGCATTTT

J: TRBJ1-2
V: TRBV19
D: -
size: -
CDR3: CASSIAESGYTF
DNA: TGTGCCAGTAGTATAGCGGAGAGCGGCTACACCTTC

J: TRBJ1-5
V: TRBV24-1
D: -
size: -
CDR3: CATSDQNQPQHF
DNA: TGTGCCACCAGTGATCAGAATCAGCCCCAGCATTTT

J: TRBJ1-2
V: TRBV29-1
D: -
size: -
CDR3: CSVVSQGNNYGYTF
DNA: TGCAGCGTTGTAAGTCAGGGGAATAACTATGGCTACACCTTC

J: TRBJ2-7
V: TRBV23-1
D: -
size: -
CDR3: CASSQSFASGHYEQYF
DNA: TGCGCCAGCAGTCAATCGTTCGCGTCGGGCCACTACGAGCAGTACTTC

J: TRBJ1-1
V: TRBV4-3
D: -
size: -
CDR3: CASSQTGATEAFF
DNA: TGCGCCAGCAGCCAAACGGGTGCCACTGAAGCTTTCTTT

J: TRBJ1-6
V: TRBV4-1
D: -
size: -
CDR3: CASSQEGSSYNSPLHF
DNA: TGCGCCAGCAGCCAAGAGGGGAGCTCCTATAATTCACCCCTCCACTTT

J: TRBJ2-7
V: TRBV3-1/TRBV3-2
D: -
size: once
CDR3: CASSLNAGQHYEQYF
DNA: TGTGCCAGCAGCCTTAATGCGGGACAGCACTACGAGCAGTACTTC

J: TRBJ1-2
V: TRBV7-9
D: -
size: once
CDR3: CASSSLPGYTF
DNA: TGTGCCAGCAGCTCCCTTCCTGGCTACACCTTC

J: TRBJ2-2
V: TRBV4-1
D: -
size: -
CDR3: CASSQDRLGPGATGELFF
DNA: TGCGCCAGCAGCCAAGATCGGCTGGGGCCCGGGGCGACCGGGGAGCTGTTTTTT

J: TRBJ1-1
V: TRBV29-1
D: -
size: -
CDR3: CSVESERYEAFF
DNA: TGCAGCGTTGAAAGTGAACGTTATGAAGCTTTCTTT

J: TRBJ2-1
V: TRBV5-8
D: TRBD2
size: once
CDR3: CASSGGTSGSAGVEQLF
DNA: TGTGCCAGCAGCGGAGGGACTAGCGGGAGTGCCGGTGTTGAGCAGCTCTTC

J: TRBJ2-3
V: TRBV10-3
D: -
size: -
CDR3: CAISEETDTQYF
DNA: TGTGCCATCAGCGAGGAGACAGATACGCAGTATTTT

J: TRBJ1-1
V: TRBV14
D: TRBD1
size: -
CDR3: CASSQLQGTEAFF
DNA: TGTGCCAGCAGCCAACTACAGGGGACTGAAGCTTTCTTT

J: TRBJ1-3
V: TRBV7-2
D: -
size: -
CDR3: CASSPRGGGTGNTIYF
DNA: TGTGCCAGCAGCCCCCGTGGGGGGGGGACTGGAAACACCATATATTTT

J: TRBJ1-4
V: TRBV6-1
D: -
size: -
CDR3: CASSENTLKLFF
DNA: TGTGCCAGCAGTGAAAACACACTAAAACTGTTTTTT

J: TRBJ2-2
V: TRBV28
D: -
size: -
CDR3: CASWTGSGGELFF
DNA: TGTGCCAGCTGGACCGGGTCGGGCGGGGAGCTGTTTTTT

J: TRBJ2-7
V: TRBV28
D: TRBD1
size: -
CDR3: CASSRQGAGYEQYF
DNA: TGTGCCAGCAGTCGACAGGGGGCGGGATACGAGCAGTACTTC

J: TRBJ2-1
V: TRBV3-1/TRBV3-2
D: TRBD2
size: -
CDR3: CASSLRSPSGAYNEQFF
DNA: TGTGCCAGCAGCCTCCGGAGCCCTAGCGGGGCCTACAATGAGCAGTTCTTC

J: TRBJ2-3
V: TRBV11-2
D: TRBD2
size: -
CDR3: CASSLSGDGGIEGAQYF
DNA: TGTGCCAGCAGCCTCTCGGGGGACGGGGGGATTGAAGGGGCGCAGTATTTT

J: TRBJ2-7
V: TRBV7-2
D: -
size: -
CDR3: CASSQPGPIYEQYF
DNA: TGTGCCAGCAGCCAACCGGGACCGATCTACGAGCAGTACTTC

J: TRBJ1-1
V: TRBV11-2
D: -
size: -
CDR3: CASSLGFSGNTEAFF
DNA: TGTGCCAGCAGCTTAGGTTTTTCCGGGAACACTGAAGCTTTCTTT

J: TRBJ2-7
V: TRBV7-9
D: TRBD1
size: -
CDR3: CASSLQDRNGEQYF
DNA: TGTGCCAGCAGCTTACAGGACAGGAACGGCGAGCAGTACTTC

J: TRBJ2-3
V: TRBV3-1/TRBV3-2
D: TRBD2
size: few
CDR3: CASSQLAGGSTDTQYF
DNA: TGTGCCAGCAGCCAACTAGCGGGGGGGAGCACAGATACGCAGTATTTT

J: TRBJ2-5
V: TRBV9
D: TRBD2
size: -
CDR3: CASSARGTSGKETQYF
DNA: TGTGCCAGCAGCGCGCGGGGGACTAGCGGAAAAGAGACCCAGTACTTC